Sequencing of this TCR beta chain was carried out in a study of graft-versus-host responses after intestinal transplantation. Study at large: The transplants performed in recipients were multivisceral, liver-intestinal, or isolated intestinal. Recipients uniformly received anti-thymocyte globulin induction, followed by tacrolimus and steroids for roughly 3 years. Study-wide points: Some GvH clones were seen earlier in gut or blood, suggesting intestinal origin.

Assay: immunoSEQ multiplex PCR; the TCRdb copy retains only in-frame clones and omits some. The data hold roughly 28,000 clones, with roughly 87% observed a single time. Concerning this clone itself: What it binds is unknown.

This CDR3 is 14 amino acids long. Trimming removed 6 bases at V and 0 bases at J, with 10 bases between. Per the germline V gene, CDR1 is MNHNY and CDR2 is SVGAGI (reference sequence). The V and J genes are TRBV6-6 and TRBJ2-3; possible D gene TRBD1, 5 bases. Here the sequenced sample was PBMCs, taken about 15 months after intestinal transplantation. This receptor was obtained from a human patient who received an intestinal transplant, so some T cells may come from the graft donor. The CDR3 here is CASRGRQSTDTQYF. CDR3 coding DNA: TGTGCCAGCAGAGGAAGACAGAGCACAGATACGCAGTATTTT.